The 9 T cell receptor beta chains given below trace back to one sample, sequenced in a study of T-cell memory formation after mild COVID-19. TCRdb processed the 5' RACE reads anew with MiXCR; each CDR3 protein has one entry. The sample yields 120,000 to 150,000 distinct CDR3 sequences, 11% to 15% seen once. Sequencing was done on a sample of PBMCs or a T cell subset sorted from them (not recorded which). These receptor sequences come from an adult woman who had mild COVID-19 (a few samples of this study predate the infection). Cell type and time point are not known.

V and J are TRBV12-3 or TRBV12-4 and TRBJ2-3; TRBD2 might be the D (6 bases). V was cut by 8 bases and J by 1 base, with 13 bases left in between. The CDR3 is made up of 14 amino acids. The CDR3 region has the DNA TGTGCCAGCCGGGGACTTGGGGGCACAGATACGCAGTATTTT. It encodes CASRGLGGTDTQYF.

The rearrangement joins TRBV7-9 to TRBJ1-1; no definite D call. The germline CDR1 and CDR2 sequences are SEHNR and FQNEAQ (reference sequence). V lost 0 bases and J 8 bases, leaving 7 bases between the germline ends. The CDR3 loop spans 12 amino acids. CDR3 region: CASSLALPEAFF. The CDR3 DNA follows: TGTGCCAGCAGCTTAGCGCTGCCAGAAGCTTTCTTT.

At least ten counts were recorded for this clonotype. The V and J genes are TRBV12-3 or TRBV12-4 and TRBJ2-2, with D possibly TRBD1 on 6 matching bases. The CDR3 totals 17 residues. Trimming removed 6 bases from V and 5 bases from J, with 22 bases in between. The CDR3 DNA reads as TGTGCCAGCAGCCAGCCACAGGGCTCCCCTCTGACCGGGGAGCTGTTTTTT. Translating it yields CASSQPQGSPLTGELFF.

This clonotype has at least ten counts. V gene TRBV5-6 combines with J gene TRBJ1-5; the D gene is possibly TRBD1 (6 bases). The CDR3 consists of 15 residues. Looked up from germline, CDR1 is SGHDT and CDR2 is YYEEEE. Trimming took 2 bases from V and 1 from J, leaving 10 bases between them. CDR3 DNA sequence: TGTGCCAGCAGCTTCGGGGGCCGGAGCAATCAGCCCCAGCATTTT. Amino acids: CASSFGGRSNQPQHF.

This clonotype appeared a few times. The chain links TRBV6-5 to TRBJ1-1, with a weak D call TRBD1 (5 bases). V was shortened by 6 bases and J by 0 bases, with 14 bases between the two germline ends. Germline loops: CDR1 MNHEY, CDR2 SVGAGI. The CDR3 spans 15 residues. The DNA of the CDR3 is TGTGCCAGCAGGGCAGTTGGGGCCCTGAACACTGAAGCTTTCTTT. Translation gives CASRAVGALNTEAFF.

CDR3 DNA sequence: TGTGCCAGCAGCCCCGAAGACAGATCCTACGAGCAGTACTTC. This gives the protein CASSPEDRSYEQYF. The chain combines TRBV9 with TRBJ2-7, with D possibly matching TRBD1 (5 bases). The germline gives CDR1 SGDLS, CDR2 YYNGEE. The CDR3 runs 14 residues. V lost 4 bases, J lost 1 base, and 12 bases lay in between.

V and J are TRBV20-1 and TRBJ2-6; no reliable D call. Per the germline V gene, CDR1 is DFQATT and CDR2 is SNEGSKA (reference sequence). The CDR3 runs 14 residues. The ends were cut back, 3 bases at V and 1 base at J, with 7 bases in the middle. For the CDR3, the DNA is TGCAGTGCTAGGGAATTTTCTGGGGCCAACGTCCTGACTTTC. It is translated as CSAREFSGANVLTF.

A word on this clonotype: The junction does not match germline at one end; this may be a read error. The rearrangement joins TRBV5-1 to TRBJ2-6; TRBD1 aligns across 7 bases. Germline V gene sequence: CDR1 SGHRS, CDR2 YFSETQ. The CDR3 length is 17 residues. The CDR3: CASILLEGARGANVLTF. Here the CDR3 DNA reads TGCGCCAGCATCTTGTTAGAGGGGGCGCGAGGGGCCAACGTCCTGACTTTC.

The J gene is TRBJ1-5, the V gene TRBV6-5, with 7 nucleotides matching TRBD1. Trimming cost V 2 bases and J 2 bases; bases outside gene matches: 0. CDR1 is MNHEY and CDR2 is SVGAGI in the germline V gene. This CDR3 comprises 14 residues. CDR3 loop: CASSYGQGNQPQHF. The CDR3 DNA reads TGTGCCAGCAGTTACGGACAGGGCAATCAGCCCCAGCATTTT.